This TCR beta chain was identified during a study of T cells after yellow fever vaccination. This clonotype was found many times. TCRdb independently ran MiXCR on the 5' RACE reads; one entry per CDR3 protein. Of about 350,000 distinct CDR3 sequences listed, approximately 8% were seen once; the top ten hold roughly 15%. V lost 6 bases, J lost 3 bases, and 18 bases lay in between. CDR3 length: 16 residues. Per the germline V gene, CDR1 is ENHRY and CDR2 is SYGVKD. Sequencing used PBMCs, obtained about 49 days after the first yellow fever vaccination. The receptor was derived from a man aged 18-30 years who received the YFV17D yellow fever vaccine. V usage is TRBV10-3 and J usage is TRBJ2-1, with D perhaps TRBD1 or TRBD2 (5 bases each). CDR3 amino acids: CAISSRGRSLYNEQFF. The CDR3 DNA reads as TGTGCCATCAGCAGCCGGGGCCGCTCCCTCTACAATGAGCAGTTCTTC.